This TCR beta chain is from a study of blood T cell repertoires in COVID-19. Across the whole study: Samples representing acute and convalescent COVID-19 were sourced from the United States, Italy and Spain.

Only in-frame clones appear in the TCRdb table, and some are missing; sequencing was by immunoSEQ multiplex PCR. The table lists around 150,000 clones, 70% to 90% of them singletons. With 8 bases clipped from V and 8 bases from J, the junction kept 12 bases outside the gene matches. The CDR3 is 16 residues long. Germline V CDR1 and CDR2: SGHTA, FQGNSA. The chain couples TRBV7-2 to TRBJ2-1; 13 bases align to TRBD2. This clonotype was sampled from a man in his fifties or sixties with acute or convalescent COVID-19. Sequencing was carried out using peripheral blood. CDR3 sequence: CASGPGGLAGAHEQFF. CDR3 in DNA: TGTGCCAGCGGCCCCGGTGGACTAGCGGGAGCCCATGAGCAGTTCTTC. The full variable domain, rest sourced from reference TRBV7-2 and TRBJ2-1, is GAGVSQSPSNKVTEKGKDVELRCDPISGHTALYWYRQSLGQGLEFLIYFQGNSAPDKSGLPSDRFSAERTGGSVSTLTIQRTQQEDSAVYLCASGPGGLAGAHEQFFGPGTRLTVL.